The rows below give T cell receptor beta chains drawn from one sample of a study of blood T cell repertoires in COVID-19. Sequenced by immunoSEQ multiplex PCR; TCRdb stores in-frame clones only, minus some. Found here are about 69,000 clones, around 87% of them singletons; the top ten hold 5.3%. The specimen was peripheral blood. These receptors were obtained from a man aged 50 to 60 with acute or convalescent COVID-19. CDR3s include the opening cysteine and the closing phenylalanine or tryptophan. D genes are given only for firm matches. Clone size is not always given. Where it is, it says once, few, many or a class for expanded clones.

D	size	V	J	CDR3	DNA
TRBD1	NA	TRBV7-9	TRBJ1-1	CASRRDRMNTEAFF	TGTGCCAGCAGACGGGACAGAATGAACACTGAAGCTTTCTTT
NA	NA	TRBV6-2/TRBV6-3	TRBJ1-5	CASSYFGAGQPQHF	TGTGCCAGCAGTTACTTTGGGGCCGGTCAGCCCCAGCATTTT
TRBD2	once	TRBV27	TRBJ2-7	CASALSSGSYEQYF	TGTGCCAGCGCCCTCTCTAGCGGGAGCTACGAGCAGTACTTC
TRBD2	NA	TRBV11-3	TRBJ2-1	CASSSLAGGSSYNEQFF	TGTGCCAGCAGCTCACTAGCGGGGGGGAGCTCCTACAATGAGCAGTTCTTC
TRBD1	NA	TRBV5-1	TRBJ1-2	CASRPSTGPTNYGYTF	TGCGCCAGCAGGCCATCGACAGGGCCCACTAACTATGGCTACACCTTC
NA	NA	TRBV24-1	TRBJ1-6	CATSAGEQNNSPLHF	TGTGCCACCAGTGCAGGGGAACAGAATAATTCACCCCTCCACTTT
NA	once	TRBV19	TRBJ1-6	CASSITADNSPLHF	TGTGCCAGTAGTATAACAGCAGATAATTCACCCCTCCACTTT
NA	NA	TRBV10-2	TRBJ1-6	CASSVGGEASPLHF	TGCGCCAGCAGTGTGGGGGGGGAGGCTTCGCCCCTCCACTTT
NA	NA	TRBV29-1	TRBJ2-2	CSVEDLGDNTGELFF	TGCAGCGTTGAAGATCTAGGAGATAACACCGGGGAGCTGTTTTTT
NA	NA	TRBV19	TRBJ1-1	CASSDQGRGEAFF	TGTGCCAGTAGCGACCAGGGGCGTGGGGAAGCTTTCTTT
NA	NA	TRBV9	TRBJ2-1	CASTASQYNEQFF	TGTGCCAGCACCGCTAGTCAGTACAATGAGCAGTTCTTC
NA	NA	TRBV7-8	TRBJ1-1	CASSSSLTANTEAFF	TGTGCCAGCAGCTCGTCCTTGACAGCGAACACTGAAGCTTTCTTT
NA	NA	TRBV5-1	TRBJ1-1	CASSLRGGTEAFF	TGCGCCAGCAGCTTAAGGGGTGGCACTGAAGCTTTCTTT
NA	once	TRBV29-1	TRBJ1-1	CSVERTGKDTEAFF	TGCAGCGTTGAAAGAACAGGGAAAGACACTGAAGCTTTCTTT
TRBD1	NA	TRBV12-5	TRBJ1-6	CASGGQGFSPLHF	TGTGCTAGTGGTGGACAGGGATTTTCACCCCTCCACTTT
NA	NA	TRBV19	TRBJ1-5	CASSIQGGYQPQHF	TGTGCCAGTAGTATTCAAGGAGGGTACCAGCCCCAGCATTTT
NA	once	TRBV2	TRBJ2-7	CASSGTESYEQYF	TGTGCCAGCAGTGGGACAGAGTCCTACGAGCAGTACTTC
NA	NA	TRBV6-6	TRBJ1-5	CASSYSNRANQPQHF	TGTGCCAGCAGTTACTCGAACAGGGCGAATCAGCCCCAGCATTTT
NA	NA	TRBV4-2	TRBJ2-5	CASSRAQETQYF	TGTGCCAGCTCAAGAGCACAAGAGACCCAGTACTTC
TRBD2	NA	TRBV27	TRBJ2-7	CASSRGLAGAYYEQYF	TGTGCCAGCAGTCGAGGACTAGCGGGAGCTTACTACGAGCAGTACTTC